These T cell receptor beta chains were read from a single sample in a study of cytomegalovirus exposure and HLA in healthy donors. TCRdb keeps only in-frame clones here, not all; method: immunoSEQ multiplex PCR. This sample has some 85,000 clones, with roughly 96% found just once. Sequencing used PBMCs. The source is a woman aged 18-30 years in good health and CMV-seronegative. The CDR3 runs from the conserved cysteine through the conserved F or W. The D gene is left open where the match is weak.

j_gene | v_gene | d_gene | len | CDR3aa | CDR3nt
TRBJ2-1 | TRBV6-6 | TRBD1 | 14 | CASSYPGGGNEQFF | TGTGCCAGCAGTTACCCAGGGGGTGGCAATGAGCAGTTCTTC
TRBJ2-7 | TRBV19 | - | 13 | CASNLGRNYEQYF | TGTGCCAGTAACTTGGGGAGGAACTACGAGCAGTACTTC
TRBJ1-4 | TRBV7-9 | TRBD1 | 14 | CASSLGQGDEKLFF | TGTGCCAGCAGCTTGGGACAGGGAGATGAAAAACTGTTTTTT
TRBJ2-1 | TRBV5-1 | - | 12 | CASSFQGNEQFF | TGCGCCAGCAGCTTCCAGGGTAATGAGCAGTTCTTC
TRBJ2-2 | TRBV10-1 | - | 16 | CASSEYEGPNTGELFF | TGCGCCAGCAGTGAGTACGAGGGCCCGAACACCGGGGAGCTGTTTTTT
TRBJ2-1 | TRBV5-6 | TRBD2 | 17 | CASSLSIWDYTYNEQFF | TGTGCCAGCAGCTTGTCTATTTGGGACTATACCTACAATGAGCAGTTCTTC
TRBJ2-1 | TRBV29-1 | - | 10 | CSVFNNEQFF | TGCAGCGTGTTTAACAATGAGCAGTTCTTC
TRBJ2-7 | TRBV19 | TRBD1 | 14 | CASSVLQGAYEQYF | TGTGCCAGTAGTGTCTTACAGGGGGCCTACGAGCAGTACTTC
TRBJ1-1 | TRBV6-6 | TRBD1 | 14 | CASSLRTGSTEAFF | TGTGCCAGCAGTTTGCGGACAGGGAGCACTGAAGCTTTCTTT
TRBJ1-1 | TRBV30 | - | 14 | CAWSRSGENTEAFF | TGTGCCTGGAGTCGATCGGGGGAGAACACTGAAGCTTTCTTT
TRBJ1-6 | TRBV7-7 | - | 14 | CASSGRGYNSPLHF | TGTGCCAGCAGCGGCAGGGGCTATAATTCACCCCTCCACTTT